One sample yielded the 13 T cell receptor beta chains listed below, sequenced in a study of identifying expanded T cells in peripheral blood. Clones were sequenced by immunoSEQ multiplex PCR, and TCRdb holds only the in-frame ones, with some missing. The sample contains about 52,000 clones, approximately 80% of which appear only once. The specimen sequenced was blood. Receptors originate from a person aged 18 to 69 in good health.

The chain employs TRBV5-5 and TRBJ1-1; 7 bases are shared with TRBD1. Germline CDR1 reads SGHKS; CDR2 reads YYEKEE (reference sequence). V dropped 0 bases and J dropped 8; count of bases not matched to a gene: 1. The CDR3 is 12 amino acids. In DNA form, the CDR3 reads TGTGCCAGCAGCTTGGACAGGGGCGAAGCTTTCTTT. This encodes CASSLDRGEAFF.

The rearrangement links TRBV4-3 to TRBJ2-7; D unresolved. Germline CDR1 reads LGHNA; CDR2 reads YSLEER. V lost 3 bases, J lost 5 bases, and 5 bases lay in between. The length of the CDR3 is 11 residues. The CDR3 DNA sequence: TGCGCCAGCAGCCAGGGTAACGAGCAGTACTTC. It specifies CASSQGNEQYF.

The rearrangement uses TRBV7-6 and TRBJ1-3; no clear D. Trimming took 6 bases from V and 7 from J, leaving 10 bases between them. Germline V gene lookup returns CDR1 SGHVS and CDR2 FNYEAQ. The CDR3 consists of 12 residues. The chain's CDR3 is CASSSGLNTIYF. The CDR3 nucleotides read TGTGCCAGCAGTTCGGGGTTGAACACCATATATTTT.

This chain uses TRBV4-1 with TRBJ1-1; 8 bases match TRBD1. Germline CDR1 is MGHRA and CDR2 is YSYEKL. The CDR3 runs to 12 residues. V gave up 3 bases and J gave up 9 bases; unmatched junction bases: 3. Here the CDR3 DNA reads TGCGCCAGCAGCCAGGACAGGGTTAAAGCTTTCTTT. Protein sequence: CASSQDRVKAFF.

The CDR3 reads CASSPSTGTEQYF. CDR3 sequence (DNA): TGTGCCAGCTCACCATCGACAGGGACCGAGCAGTACTTC. The V and J genes are TRBV18 and TRBJ2-7, with TRBD1 matching over 7 bases. This CDR3 spans 13 amino acids. Germline CDR1 and CDR2: KGHSH and LQKENI. Trimming cost V 2 bases and J 6 bases; bases outside gene matches: 4.

V gene TRBV6-4 combines with J gene TRBJ2-1; D may be TRBD1 or TRBD2 (5 bases each). The CDR3 totals 14 residues. Deletions cut 0 bases from V and 8 bases from J, with 11 bases between. Per the germline V gene, CDR1 is MRHNA and CDR2 is SNTAGT. The CDR3 here is CASSDSSGADEQFF. As DNA, the CDR3 is TGTGCCAGCAGTGACTCATCCGGGGCAGATGAGCAGTTCTTC.

The chain is built from TRBV30 and TRBJ2-3, with 9 bases fitting TRBD2. Trimming removed 4 bases from V and 5 bases from J; junction bases left unmatched: 7. Looked up from germline, CDR1 is GTSNPN and CDR2 is SVGIG (reference sequence). CDR3 length: 14 residues. The CDR3 DNA sequence: TGTGCCTGGAATGCGGGGGGGCTGAAAGATACGCAGTATTTT. Protein product: CAWNAGGLKDTQYF.

The CDR3 DNA sequence: TGTGCCAGCAGCTTAGACGGCAGGGGCTCAGATACGCAGTATTTT. Translation: CASSLDGRGSDTQYF. The genes are TRBV7-9 and TRBJ2-3; tentative D call: TRBD1 (6 bases). Trimming cost V 1 base and J 4 bases, with 12 bases left between them. Germline assignment: CDR1 SEHNR and CDR2 FQNEAQ (reference sequence). CDR3 length equals 15 residues.

The chain employs TRBV5-1 and TRBJ2-7; 9 bases line up with TRBD2. Trimming took 0 bases from V and 5 from J; bases not matched to a gene: 18. The germline gives CDR1 SGHRS, CDR2 YFSETQ. This CDR3 comprises 19 residues. CDR3 in DNA: TGCGCCAGCAGCTTGGCCGGATCAGCGGGGGGCCATGTGCTCCACGAGCAGTACGTC. Translation gives CASSLAGSAGGHVLHEQYV.

This chain connects TRBV2 to TRBJ2-1, with D unresolved. Trimming cost V 4 bases and J 4 bases, with 5 bases left between them. The CDR3 totals 12 residues. CDR1 and CDR2 from the germline V gene are SNHLY and FYNNEI. CDR3 loop: CASSAEYNEQFF. CDR3 nucleotide sequence: TGTGCCAGCAGTGCTGAATACAATGAGCAGTTCTTC.

This clone was counted once. V and J are TRBV7-9 and TRBJ2-7; possibly TRBD1 for D (5 bases). The germline V and J ends were trimmed by 5 bases and 2 bases, with 13 bases remaining between them. Germline loops: CDR1 SEHNR, CDR2 FQNEAQ (reference sequence). The CDR3 consists of 14 residues. The CDR3 protein is CASSPWGGAYEQYF. For the CDR3, the DNA is TGTGCCAGCAGCCCGTGGGGCGGCGCCTACGAGCAGTACTTC.

The chain couples TRBV13 to TRBJ2-3; D possibly corresponds to TRBD2 (5 bases). V lost 6 bases to trimming and J lost 5 bases, with 15 bases between them. The CDR3 spans 14 residues. The germline V gene has CDR1 PRHDT and CDR2 FYEKMQ (reference sequence). CDR3 bases: TGTGCCAGCAGTTTCCGGGCCCGGGAAGATACGCAGTATTTT. The encoded protein is CASSFRAREDTQYF.

V is TRBV5-6 and J is TRBJ2-3, with D possibly matching TRBD2 (6 bases). In germline, CDR1 is SGHDT, CDR2 YYEEEE. V was pared by 2 bases and J by 4 bases, with 14 bases between. The CDR3 is made up of 15 amino acids. For the CDR3, the DNA is TGTGCCAGCAGCTTCCGGGAGCGGTTAGCAGATACGCAGTATTTT. It encodes CASSFRERLADTQYF.